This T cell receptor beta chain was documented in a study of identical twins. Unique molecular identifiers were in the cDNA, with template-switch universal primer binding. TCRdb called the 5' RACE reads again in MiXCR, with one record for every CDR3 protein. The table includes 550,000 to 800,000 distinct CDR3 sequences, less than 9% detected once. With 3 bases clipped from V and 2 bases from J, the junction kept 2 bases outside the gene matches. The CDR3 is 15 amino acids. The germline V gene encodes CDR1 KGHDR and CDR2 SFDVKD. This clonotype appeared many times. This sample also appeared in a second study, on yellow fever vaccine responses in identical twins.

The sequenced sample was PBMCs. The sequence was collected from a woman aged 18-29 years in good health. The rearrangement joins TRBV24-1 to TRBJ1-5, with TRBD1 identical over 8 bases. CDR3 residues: CATSDTGQGNQPQHF. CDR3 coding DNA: TGTGCCACCAGTGATACGGGACAGGGCAATCAGCCCCAGCATTTT.